Following are 27 T cell receptor beta chains from one sample sequenced in a study of T-cell memory formation after mild COVID-19. TCRdb reprocessed the 5' RACE reads with MiXCR, giving one entry per CDR3 protein. The table includes nearly 200,000 distinct CDR3 sequences, approximately 16% detected once. Input material: PBMCs or a T cell subset sorted from them (not recorded which). The receptors shown here come from an adult woman who had mild COVID-19 (a few samples of this study predate the infection). Cell type and time point are not known.

This clonotype was seen at least ten times. The V call is TRBV4-3, the J call TRBJ2-7; D may be TRBD2 (5 bases). The germline CDR1 and CDR2 sequences are LGHNA and YSLEER. The V end lost 0 bases, the J end lost 4 bases, and 16 bases lay between the germline ends. CDR3 length: 16 amino acids. Here the CDR3 reads CASSQEAGSRGYEQYF. Here the CDR3 DNA reads TGCGCCAGCAGCCAAGAGGCGGGTAGCCGGGGTTACGAGCAGTACTTC.

This clonotype was detected a few times. CDR3 region: CAISGVQGKNYEQYF. CDR3 DNA: TGTGCCATCAGTGGTGTGCAGGGGAAAAACTACGAGCAGTACTTC. The rearrangement links TRBV10-3 to TRBJ2-7; the D gene is possibly TRBD1 (6 bases). The CDR3 runs to 15 residues. Germline loops: CDR1 ENHRY, CDR2 SYGVKD. The ends were cut back, 4 bases at V and 3 bases at J, with 16 bases in the middle.

This clonotype was seen a handful of times. The chain uses TRBV6-1 and TRBJ1-2, with D unresolved. The CDR3 is 15 residues long. V gave up 4 bases and J gave up 0 bases, with 12 bases separating them. Germline loops: CDR1 MNHNS, CDR2 SASEGT. This CDR3 is CASSGGTAANYGYTF. In DNA form, the CDR3 reads TGTGCCAGCAGTGGTGGAACAGCCGCTAACTATGGCTACACCTTC.

The V call is TRBV12-3 or TRBV12-4, the J call TRBJ1-5, with D unresolved. The CDR3 extends over 18 amino acids. V lost 3 bases and J lost 0, with 18 bases in between. The DNA of the CDR3 is TGTGCCAGCAGTTTTCGTGCAGTGATTTCGTATAGCAATCAGCCCCAGCATTTT. The encoded protein is CASSFRAVISYSNQPQHF.

This clonotype was picked up a small number of times. J is TRBJ2-6 and V is TRBV11-2; 7 bases map to TRBD2. V lost 6 bases and J lost 2; bases outside the gene matches: 10. The CDR3 loop spans 17 amino acids. Germline V gene lookup returns CDR1 SGHAT and CDR2 FQNNGV. Here the CDR3 DNA reads TGTGCCAGCAGATCCTTTTCCCGGGGGGCTGGGGCCAACGTCCTGACTTTC. Its protein is CASRSFSRGAGANVLTF. The variable domain in full, with the rest retrieved from reference TRBV11-2 and TRBJ2-6, is EAGVAQSPRYKIIEKRQSVAFWCNPISGHATLYWYQQILGQGPKLLIQFQNNGVVDDSQLPKDRFSAERLKGVDSTLKIQPAKLEDSAVYLCASRSFSRGAGANVLTFGAGSRLTVL.

This clonotype was observed a handful of times. This chain connects TRBV2 to TRBJ2-7; D is unclear. V gave up 5 bases and J gave up 2 bases, with 7 bases separating them. The CDR3 extends over 12 amino acids. CDR1 and CDR2 (germline): SNHLY, FYNNEI. The CDR3 DNA reads TGTGCCAGCAGTTCTCTACCCTACGAGCAGTACTTC. This translates into CASSSLPYEQYF.

The rearrangement links TRBV5-6 to TRBJ2-7, with 7 nucleotides matching TRBD1. The CDR3 is 15 residues long. J lost 0 bases, V lost 2 bases, and 5 bases had no gene match. Germline V gene lookup returns CDR1 SGHDT and CDR2 YYEEEE. CDR3 nucleotides: TGTGCCAGCAGCTTAATGGGACAGACCTCCTACGAGCAGTACTTC. Translating it yields CASSLMGQTSYEQYF. Full variable domain (outside the CDR3, taken from reference TRBV5-6 and TRBJ2-7): DAGVTQSPTHLIKTRGQQVTLRCSPKSGHDTVSWYQQALGQGPQFIFQYYEEEERQRGNFPDRFSGHQFPNYSSELNVNALLLGDSALYLCASSLMGQTSYEQYFGPGTRLTVT.

A few counts support this clonotype. CDR3 sequence reads: CSARGFRGFDTEAFF. The CDR3, as DNA: TGCAGTGCTAGAGGTTTCAGGGGTTTCGACACTGAAGCTTTCTTT. This chain uses TRBV20-1 with TRBJ1-1; D possibly corresponds to TRBD1 (6 bases). Germline V gene lookup returns CDR1 DFQATT and CDR2 SNEGSKA (reference sequence). The ends were cut back, 1 base at V and 3 bases at J, with 15 bases in the middle. CDR3 length equals 15 residues.

This clonotype was observed a handful of times. This chain uses TRBV4-3 with TRBJ2-2; 8 bases are shared with TRBD2. Trimming cost V 0 bases and J 0 bases; bases outside gene matches: 6. The germline CDR1 and CDR2 sequences are LGHNA and YSLEER. This CDR3 region has 18 residues. The CDR3 region is CASSQDVETSANTGELFF. DNA for the CDR3: TGCGCCAGCAGCCAAGATGTGGAGACTAGCGCGAACACCGGGGAGCTGTTTTTT.

The chain is built from TRBV12-3 or TRBV12-4 and TRBJ2-1; 7 bases align to TRBD2. The V and J ends lost 5 bases and 4 bases, in that order; junction bases with no gene match: 14. The CDR3 totals 17 residues. Here the CDR3 reads CASSLRLGRGVYNEQFF. The CDR3 bases are TGTGCCAGCAGTCTACGACTGGGCCGGGGGGTATACAATGAGCAGTTCTTC.

This clonotype was seen more than once but under ten times. The J gene is TRBJ2-1, the V gene TRBV25-1; a possible D gene is TRBD2 (6 bases). Germline loops: CDR1 MGHDK, CDR2 SYGVNS. The V and J ends lost 2 bases and 4 bases respectively, with 12 bases between them. The CDR3 runs to 15 residues. The CDR3 is CASSEVGGLYNEQFF. The CDR3 DNA sequence: TGTGCCAGCAGTGAAGTCGGAGGGTTATACAATGAGCAGTTCTTC.

This clonotype showed up just a few times. The chain employs TRBV9 and TRBJ2-3; a possible D gene is TRBD2 (5 bases). Germline V gives CDR1 SGDLS, CDR2 YYNGEE. Trimming took off 7 bases at V and 2 bases at J, with 14 bases between the two ends. The CDR3 runs 14 residues. CDR3 sequence (DNA): TGTGCCAGCTCTGGTGGAGGTTTCACAGATACGCAGTATTTT. Translated, it gives CASSGGGFTDTQYF. Complete variable domain (other parts from reference TRBV9 and TRBJ2-3): DSGVTQTPKHLITATGQRVTLRCSPRSGDLSVYWYQQSLDQGLQFLIQYYNGEERAKGNILERFSAQQFPDLHSELNLSSLELGDSALYFCASSGGGFTDTQYFGPGTRLTVL.

In its sample, this clonotype was seen many times. The chain combines TRBV20-1 with TRBJ2-1; TRBD2 matches at 10 bases. This CDR3 is built from 15 residues. CDR1 DFQATT and CDR2 SNEGSKA come from the germline V gene (reference sequence). V was pared by 4 bases and J by 6 bases, with 9 bases of the junction left unmatched. CDR3 residues: CSATARTSGRNEQFF. CDR3 sequence (DNA): TGCAGTGCTACAGCCCGGACTAGCGGACGCAATGAGCAGTTCTTC.

In its sample, this clonotype was seen once. A read error is possible here, since a much larger clone lies one base away. The gene calls are TRBV2 and TRBJ2-3, with D unclear. Trimming pared 5 bases from V and 0 bases from J, leaving 15 bases between. Looked up from germline, CDR1 is SNHLY and CDR2 is FYNNEI. CDR3 length: 16 residues. In DNA form, the CDR3 reads TGTGCCAGCAGTCGACCGACTGGCGGAAGCACAGATACGCAGTATTTT. It specifies CASSRPTGGSTDTQYF.

This clonotype appeared a few times. The V and J genes are TRBV6-1 and TRBJ2-1; D perhaps matches TRBD1 (6 bases). Germline CDR1 reads MNHNS; CDR2 reads SASEGT. V lost 6 bases and J 10 bases, leaving 16 bases between the germline ends. The length of the CDR3 is 13 residues. In DNA form, the CDR3 reads TGTGCCAGCAGGCTTAGCCTTGGACAGGAGCAGTTCTTC. Its translation is CASRLSLGQEQFF.

This chain uses TRBV11-3 with TRBJ2-3; TRBD2 aligns across 13 bases. The germline CDR1 and CDR2 sequences are SGHNT and YENEEA. This CDR3 comprises 18 residues. The V and J ends lost 2 bases and 3 bases, in that order; junction bases with no gene match: 8. Written as DNA, the CDR3 is TGTGCCAGCAGCTTACGGGGACTAGCGGGAATTCGTACAGATACGCAGTATTTT. Protein product: CASSLRGLAGIRTDTQYF.

V gene TRBV7-9 combines with J gene TRBJ1-5; possibly TRBD1 for D (5 bases). The CDR3 is made up of 16 amino acids. Trimming left V 4 bases short and J 5 bases short, with 18 bases between. The germline gives CDR1 SEHNR, CDR2 FQNEAQ (reference sequence). The CDR3 DNA reads TGTGCCAGCAGCTCTAGGGGCTTTGAAGGACATCAGCCCCAGCATTTT. Translation: CASSSRGFEGHQPQHF.

The rearrangement joins TRBV12-3 or TRBV12-4 to TRBJ2-1; unclear D gene. The CDR3 runs to 13 residues. The V gene lost 2 bases and the J gene lost 10 bases, with 12 bases spanning the gap. CDR3: CASSLNIGGEQFF. Here the CDR3 DNA reads TGTGCCAGCAGTTTAAATATCGGTGGGGAGCAGTTCTTC.

By frequency in the sample, this clonotype is medium-sized. The rearrangement joins TRBV29-1 to TRBJ2-1; D uncertain. The CDR3 is made up of 12 amino acids. Germline CDR1 is SQVTM and CDR2 is ANQGSEA. The V end lost 1 base, the J end lost 12 bases, and 13 bases lay between the germline ends. The DNA for the CDR3 is TGCAGCGTTGAAGCCTTTACCCTGGGGCAGTTCTTC. Translating it yields CSVEAFTLGQFF.

The rearrangement links TRBV30 to TRBJ1-2; D perhaps matches TRBD1 (5 bases). The CDR3 contains 13 residues. Germline assignment: CDR1 GTSNPN and CDR2 SVGIG (reference sequence). Deletions cut 0 bases from V and 7 bases from J, with 12 bases between. The CDR3 DNA reads as TGTGCCTGGAGTGTCGGGGGTCGAAGTGGCTACACCTTC. Its protein product is CAWSVGGRSGYTF.

V usage is TRBV6-1 and J usage is TRBJ1-1; 11 nucleotides match TRBD1. This CDR3 comprises 14 residues. V lost 8 bases to trimming and J lost 2 bases; unmatched junction nucleotides: 4. Germline CDR1 and CDR2: MNHNS and SASEGT. CDR3 sequence (DNA): TGTGCCAGCCGGACAGGGGGCGAAAACACTGAAGCTTTCTTT. Its translation: CASRTGGENTEAFF.

This clonotype was counted a few times. The chain uses TRBV6-1 and TRBJ2-7, with TRBD1 matching over 9 bases. Losses at the gene ends were 5 bases for V and 5 bases for J; bases not matched to a gene: 7. This CDR3 comprises 14 residues. CDR1 is MNHNS and CDR2 is SASEGT in the germline V gene. CDR3: CASSLRDRAHEQYF. The CDR3 DNA reads TGTGCCAGCAGTCTGAGGGACAGGGCCCACGAGCAGTACTTC.

The chain joins TRBV6-5 to TRBJ1-2; D unclear. The CDR3 extends over 13 amino acids. From germline, CDR1 is MNHEY and CDR2 SVGAGI. V lost 7 bases to trimming and J lost 4 bases, with 13 bases between them. The CDR3 coding sequence is TGTGCCAGCAAAGATCCGGGGTCCTATGGCTACACCTTC. It yields the protein CASKDPGSYGYTF.

This clonotype was counted only a few times. This chain connects TRBV18 to TRBJ1-1; tentative D call: TRBD1 (5 bases). Trimming took off 1 base at V and 1 base at J, with 13 bases between the two ends. Germline CDR1 is KGHSH and CDR2 is LQKENI. CDR3 length: 16 amino acids. In DNA, the CDR3 is TGTGCCAGCTCACCACGGGTAGGTCAGGGGAACACTGAAGCTTTCTTT. Translating gives CASSPRVGQGNTEAFF.

A few counts support this clonotype. The genes are TRBV6-6 and TRBJ2-3; D is unclear. The V gene's germline CDR1 is MNHNY and CDR2 SVGAGI (reference sequence). Trimming removed 0 bases at V and 0 bases at J, with 7 bases between. The CDR3 runs 15 residues. CDR3 sequence (DNA): TGTGCCAGCAGTTACTCCTTACAGAGCACAGATACGCAGTATTTT. Protein: CASSYSLQSTDTQYF.

This chain connects TRBV7-9 to TRBJ2-1; D unclear. V gave up 1 base and J gave up 1 base, with 8 bases separating them. Looked up from germline, CDR1 is SEHNR and CDR2 is FQNEAQ (reference sequence). The CDR3 is made up of 15 amino acids. The CDR3 loop is CASSLGPGSYNEQFF. The CDR3 DNA sequence: TGTGCCAGCAGCTTAGGGCCAGGATCCTACAATGAGCAGTTCTTC.

The V gene is TRBV30, the J gene TRBJ1-1, with D unclear. The CDR3 has 14 amino acids. Germline-derived CDR1 and CDR2 are GTSNPN and SVGIG (reference sequence). With 0 bases removed from V and 2 bases from J, the gap between germline ends came to 10 bases. Written as DNA, the CDR3 is TGTGCCTGGAGTGTAGTATCGGGAAACACTGAAGCTTTCTTT. This gives the protein CAWSVVSGNTEAFF.